This entry is about one T cell receptor (beta chain). It has no known antigen specificity. No much larger clone is present one base from it, and per-base qualities are unavailable. RNA was extracted with the RNeasy kit and roughly 0.5 to 1 ug was reverse transcribed using random hexamers. The immunoSEQ multiplex PCR assay, which covers 54 Vbeta and 13 Jbeta segments, was used to amplify TCR beta CDR3 regions. PCR amplification bias was corrected by using a synthetic template baseline for primer optimization and computational correction. The paper's processing steps were these. Reads were annotated to V, D and J genes according to IMGT and were analyzed with immunoSEQ Analyzer, with only productive sequences retained. Clonality was calculated as one minus the Shannon entropy normalized by log2 of the number of productive unique sequences. For each patient and control, public and private clones were evaluated within the 100 most prevalent clones. Susac-specific clones were defined as absent from healthy and MS cohorts, over a thousand published viral clones and other ImmuneACCESS disease sequences. Starting from the raw public reads, TCRdb applied fastp trimming at Q25, assembled clones with MiXCR and retained in-frame beta chains. Rows with a matching CDR3 protein are joined into one entry that keeps the most common DNA and genes. The authors' filters were not applied to this entry. For this sample there are around 160,000 distinct CDR3 sequences; approximately 92% appear just once. 0.13% of the sample lies in the top ten.

This sample is drawn from a study of CD8 T cells in Susac syndrome (dated by TCRdb to the late 2010s). Background for the entire study: Whether CD8+ T cell activation and differentiation in Susac syndrome was antigen driven was tested using repertoire sequencing.

Overall study outcomes, separate from this receptor: The number of individuals in the TCR sequencing and HLA analysis was recognized as being relatively small.

Peripheral blood CD8+ and CD4+ T cells from healthy donors, Susac syndrome patients and multiple sclerosis patients were profiled by high-throughput TCR beta sequencing. Healthy donors were age- and sex-matched controls. Bulk CD8+ and CD4+ T cells were purified by magnetic negative isolation, whereas CD8+ TEMRA cells were enriched by FACS. Blood was drawn into EDTA tubes, processed within 24 hours, and PBMCs were isolated by density gradient centrifugation. PBMCs destined for TCR sequencing were cryopreserved in liquid nitrogen and later thawed in a 37 °C water bath. The sorted or isolated CD4+, CD8+ and CD8+ TEMRA cells had a purity of 90% or higher. Between the V and J ends, shortened by 0 bases and 5 bases respectively, the junction contains 6 bases. The CDR3, from cysteine to phenylalanine, totals 13 residues. Here the CDR3 DNA is all that survives: 39 bases in frame from base 1. Reading the germline V gene gives CDR1 SGHRS and CDR2 YFSETQ.

The chain uses TRBV5-1 and TRBJ2-1; no D segment can be confidently identified. The receptor was isolated from a human donor in good health. The sequencing sample was made of CD4+ T cells from PBMCs. The DNA sequence is as follows: TGCGCCAGCAGCTTGGGTGCAGACAATGAGCAGTTCTTC. It codes for CASSLGADNEQFF.